This T cell receptor beta chain derives from a study of T cell responses to AZD1222 COVID-19 vaccine. Libraries were prepared by immunoSEQ multiplex PCR; TCRdb keeps only in-frame clonotypes and omits some of them. The table lists under 40,000 clones, approximately 80% of them singletons. V trimming: 4 bases; J trimming: 4 bases; junction bases outside the gene matches: 4. This CDR3 spans 14 amino acids. Germline loops: CDR1 SGHNT, CDR2 YYREEE (reference sequence). This sequence joins TRBV5-4 and TRBJ2-1; the match to TRBD1 covers 8 bases. Sequenced material: peripheral blood, taken 28 days after the second AZD1222 dose. This receptor was obtained from an adult who received the AZD1222 COVID-19 vaccine. CDR3 sequence (DNA): TGTGCCAGCAGCGGACAGGGCTCGTACAATGAGCAGTTCTTC. Protein: CASSGQGSYNEQFF.